This entry lists 14 T cell receptor beta chains sequenced from one sample in a study of T cell clonality in common variable immunodeficiency. Here immunoSEQ multiplex PCR was the method, and the copy in TCRdb shows in-frame clones only, minus some. The profile covers fewer than 50,000 clones, none occurring a single time. The sample consisted of peripheral blood mononuclear cells. The origin of the receptors is a person aged 18-70 years in good health.

This clone occurred many times. The CDR3 region is CASSLAGDQETQYF. The covered CDR3 bases are TGTGCCAGCAGCTTGGCCGGGGACCAAGAGACC. The V gene is TRBV5-4, the J gene TRBJ2-5; D is perhaps TRBD2 (5 bases). With the read ending 3 residues before the CDR3 end, the germline J gene is used to fill in that end. CDR3 size: 14 residues. V was pared by 0 bases and J by 0 bases, with 6 bases between. The germline gives CDR1 SGHNT, CDR2 YYREEE (reference sequence).

This clone has at least ten counts. The read terminates 3 residues before the CDR3 end, so the remaining end is supplied by the germline J gene. The chain joins TRBV27 to TRBJ2-1, with 10 bases aligning to TRBD2. Trimming at V came to 1 base and at J to 5 bases, leaving 2 bases not matched to a gene. CDR1 is MNHEY, CDR2 SMNVEV, per germline (reference sequence). The CDR3 sequence is 15 residues long. CDR3: CASSLLAGGDNEQFF. CDR3 DNA (partial): TGTGCCAGCAGTTTATTAGCGGGGGGAGACAATGAG.

This clone showed up many times. The read terminates 3 residues before the CDR3 end, so the remaining end is supplied by the germline J gene. This chain joins TRBV5-1 and TRBJ1-2; 7 bases are a match to TRBD1. The CDR3 covers 16 residues. Germline lookup yields CDR1 SGHRS and CDR2 YFSETQ. CDR3 bases read: TGCGCCAGCAGCGGTCCCGGGACAGAGTTCGGCTACGAG. It codes for CASSGPGTEFGYE. The complete CDR3 reads CASSGPGTEFGYEYTF.

This clone was seen repeatedly, ten times or more. The read stops 3 residues short of the end of the CDR3; the missing end is completed from the germline J gene. The genes are TRBV7-6 and TRBJ1-1, with 9 bases matching TRBD1. The ends lost 5 bases at V and 3 bases at J; junction bases unmatched: 1. The CDR3 has 13 residues. Germline CDR1 and CDR2: SGHVS and FNYEAQ. The CDR3 bases that were read are TGTGCCAGCAGCCGGGACAGGGACACTGAA. Its translation is CASSRDRDTE. The whole CDR3 sequence reads CASSRDRDTEAFF.

This clone was detected many times. The read is 3 residues too short to cover the CDR3 end, so that end is filled in from the germline J gene. The chain employs TRBV10-3 and TRBJ2-2; 9 positions match TRBD1. J lost 7 bases, V lost 5 bases, and 11 bases had no gene match. This CDR3 has 16 amino acids. Germline V gene lookup returns CDR1 ENHRY and CDR2 SYGVKD. CDR3 in amino acids: CAISPRDRGAGGELFF. CDR3 DNA, as far as it was read: TGTGCCATCAGTCCCCGAGACAGGGGGGCAGGCGGGGAG.

This clone appeared many times. The sequenced fragment ends 3 residues before the CDR3 boundary, so the rest is inferred from the germline J gene. V is TRBV9 and J is TRBJ1-1; 7 bases line up with TRBD1. The J segment lost 3 bases and the V segment lost 3 bases, leaving 2 bases of the junction unmatched. Germline V gene data show CDR1 as SGDLS and CDR2 as YYNGEE. The CDR3 covers 13 residues. The DNA read from the CDR3 is TGTGCCAGCAGCGATGACAGGGACACTGAA. As protein: CASSDDRDTE. The complete CDR3 protein is CASSDDRDTEAFF.

This clone was recorded at least ten times. The CDR3 end is not reached by the read, which stops 3 residues before it; the germline J gene fills it in. The chain couples TRBV20-1 to TRBJ2-1; TRBD2 matches at 9 bases. The CDR3 contains 12 residues. Germline trimming cut 8 bases from V and 5 bases from J; bases unmatched to any gene: 4. Germline CDR1 reads DFQATT; CDR2 reads SNEGSKA (reference sequence). CDR3 DNA (partial): TGCAGTAACAGACTAGCGGACAATGAG. This sequence encodes CSNRLADNE. The full CDR3 protein is CSNRLADNEQFF.

This clone was seen repeatedly, ten times or more. From the germline J gene comes the end of the CDR3, since the read stops 3 residues before it. This chain joins TRBV4-2 and TRBJ2-1; 7 nucleotides agree with TRBD1. The CDR3 spans 15 residues. CDR1 is LGHNA and CDR2 is YNFKEQ in the germline V gene. V trimming: 4 bases; J trimming: 4 bases; junction bases outside the gene matches: 7. CDR3 region: CASSPQGQGYNEQFF. The sequenced CDR3 bases are TGTGCCAGCAGCCCACAGGGGCAAGGGTACAATGAG.

Concerning this clone itself: Coverage ceases 3 residues before the CDR3 finishes, and the germline J gene fills in the end. This chain links TRBV18 with TRBJ1-1; maybe TRBD1 (5 bases). The CDR3 contains 18 residues. Germline CDR1 and CDR2: KGHSH and LQKENI. Trimming pared 3 bases from V and 0 bases from J, leaving 20 bases between. This chain's CDR3 is CASSPRGMAGSMNTEAFF. The sequenced part of the CDR3 DNA is TGTGCCAGCTCACCCCGAGGAATGGCAGGGTCCATGAACACTGAA.

This clone was observed at least ten times. The CDR3 end lies 3 residues beyond the end of the read and is filled in from the germline J gene. This rearrangement joins TRBV5-6 to TRBJ1-2; D possibly corresponds to TRBD1 (5 bases). The CDR3 is 15 amino acids. Per germline, CDR1 SGHDT and CDR2 YYEEEE. V was cut by 5 bases and J by 4 bases, with 18 bases left in between. The sequenced CDR3 bases are TGTGCCAGCAGGGACATCGCCGGCGTGGGCTATGGC. Its translation is CASRDIAGVGYG. In full, the CDR3 reads CASRDIAGVGYGYTF.

The sample holds many counts of this clone. The read gets to within 3 residues of the CDR3 end, and the germline J gene fills in the rest. The V call is TRBV6-1, the J call TRBJ1-2; D not certain. The CDR3 has 16 amino acids. V was shortened by 1 base and J by 6 bases, with 18 bases between the two germline ends. Per germline, CDR1 MNHNS and CDR2 SASEGT. CDR3 bases read: TGTGCCAGCAGTGAAGTCCCCGCTACAGAGAGGAATGGC. It is translated as CASSEVPATERNG. In full, the CDR3 is CASSEVPATERNGYTF.

This clone was seen ten or more times. The read halts 3 residues ahead of the CDR3 end, with the missing end drawn from the germline J gene. The rearrangement uses TRBV13 and TRBJ1-2; tentative D call: TRBD1 (6 bases). This CDR3 is 16 amino acids long. Between the trimmed V and J ends, which lost 0 bases and 0 bases, there was a span of 11 bases. The germline gives CDR1 PRHDT, CDR2 FYEKMQ (reference sequence). The CDR3 spells CASSLGPGHPNYGYTF. CDR3 DNA, as far as it was read: TGTGCCAGCAGCTTAGGGCCGGGACACCCTAACTATGGC. The whole variable domain, remainder taken from reference TRBV13 and TRBJ1-2, is AAGVIQSPRHLIKEKRETATLKCYPIPRHDTVYWYQQGPGQDPQFLISFYEKMQSDKGSIPDRFSAQQFSDYHSELNMSSLELGDSALYFCASSLGPGHPNYGYTFGSGTRLTVV.

The table lists this clone with many counts. The CDR3 protein is CASSVEGASYNEQFF. CDR3 DNA (partial): TGTGCCAGCAGCGTAGAGGGGGCCTCCTACAATGAG. This sequence joins TRBV9 and TRBJ2-1, with 7 nucleotides matching TRBD1. The read terminates 3 residues before the CDR3 end, so the remaining end is supplied by the germline J gene. Germline CDR1 and CDR2: SGDLS and YYNGEE. V shed 0 bases, J shed 0 bases, and the junction held 0 bases outside the gene matches. This CDR3 comprises 15 residues.

As regards this clone: The observed sequence ends 3 residues before the CDR3 terminus, with the missing tail filled in from the germline J gene. The V and J genes are TRBV7-2 and TRBJ2-4; possibly TRBD1 for D (7 bases). This CDR3 region has 13 residues. CDR1 is SGHTA, CDR2 FQGNSA, per germline. The CDR3: CASSLEQGTGQYF. CDR3 bases read: TGTGCCAGCAGCTTAGAACAGGGGACTGGT.